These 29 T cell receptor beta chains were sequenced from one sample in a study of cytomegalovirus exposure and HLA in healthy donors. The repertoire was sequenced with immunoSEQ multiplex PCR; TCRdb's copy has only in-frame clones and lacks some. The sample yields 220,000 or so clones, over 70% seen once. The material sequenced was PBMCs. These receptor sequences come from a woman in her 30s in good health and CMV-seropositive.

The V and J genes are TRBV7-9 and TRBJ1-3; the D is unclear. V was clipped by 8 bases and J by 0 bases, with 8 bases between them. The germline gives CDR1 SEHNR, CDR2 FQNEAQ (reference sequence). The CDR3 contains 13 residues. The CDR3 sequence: CASHIASGNTIYF. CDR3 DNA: TGTGCCAGCCACATAGCCTCTGGAAACACCATATATTTT.

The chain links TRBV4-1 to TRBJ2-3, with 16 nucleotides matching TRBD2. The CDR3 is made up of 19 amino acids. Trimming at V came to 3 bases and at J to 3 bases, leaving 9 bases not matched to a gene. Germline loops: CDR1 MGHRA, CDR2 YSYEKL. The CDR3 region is CASSQGLAGGPRQTDTQYF. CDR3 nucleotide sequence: TGCGCCAGCAGCCAGGGACTAGCGGGAGGGCCCCGGCAGACAGATACGCAGTATTTT.

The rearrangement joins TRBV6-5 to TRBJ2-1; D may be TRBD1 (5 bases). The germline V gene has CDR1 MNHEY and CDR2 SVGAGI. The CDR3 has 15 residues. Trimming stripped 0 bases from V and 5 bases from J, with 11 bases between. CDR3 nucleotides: TGTGCCAGCAGTTACTCGACAGAAGCCCACAATGAGCAGTTCTTC. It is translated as CASSYSTEAHNEQFF.

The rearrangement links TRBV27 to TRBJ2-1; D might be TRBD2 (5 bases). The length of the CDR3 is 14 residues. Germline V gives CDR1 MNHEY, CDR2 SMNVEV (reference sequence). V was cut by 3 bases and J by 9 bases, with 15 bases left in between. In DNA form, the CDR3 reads TGTGCCAGCAGTTTGTGGCTCCGGGGTCGTGAGCAGTTCTTC. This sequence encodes CASSLWLRGREQFF.

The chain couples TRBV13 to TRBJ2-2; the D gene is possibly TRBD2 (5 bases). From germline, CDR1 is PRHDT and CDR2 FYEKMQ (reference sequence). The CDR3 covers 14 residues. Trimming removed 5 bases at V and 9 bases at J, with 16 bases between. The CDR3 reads CASSEQTGNRELFF. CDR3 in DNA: TGTGCCAGCAGCGAACAGACGGGGAATAGGGAGCTGTTTTTT.

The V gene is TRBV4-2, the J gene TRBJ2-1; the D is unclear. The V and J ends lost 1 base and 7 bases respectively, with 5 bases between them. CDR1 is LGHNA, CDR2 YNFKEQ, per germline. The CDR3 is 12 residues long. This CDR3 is CASSQGANEQFF. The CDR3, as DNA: TGTGCCAGCAGCCAAGGTGCTAATGAGCAGTTCTTC.

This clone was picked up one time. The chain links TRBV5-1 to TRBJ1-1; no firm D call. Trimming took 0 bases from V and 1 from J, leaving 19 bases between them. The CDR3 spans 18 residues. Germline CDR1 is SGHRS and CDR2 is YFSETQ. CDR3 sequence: CASSLDPSRKGRNTEAFF. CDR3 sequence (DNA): TGCGCCAGCAGCTTGGACCCCTCGAGGAAAGGGCGGAACACTGAAGCTTTCTTT.

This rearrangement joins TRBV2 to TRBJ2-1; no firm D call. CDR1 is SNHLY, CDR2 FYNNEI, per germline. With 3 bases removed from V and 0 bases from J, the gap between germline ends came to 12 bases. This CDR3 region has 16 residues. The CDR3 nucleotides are TGTGCCAGCAGTGACATCCGGCAGAGCTCCTACAATGAGCAGTTCTTC. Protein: CASSDIRQSSYNEQFF.

As DNA, the CDR3 is TGTGCCAGCAGTGAGGTCGGCGAGCAGTACTTC. Translated: CASSEVGEQYF. The chain links TRBV6-1 to TRBJ2-7; D is ambiguous. Germline V gene data show CDR1 as MNHNS and CDR2 as SASEGT. Between the trimmed V and J ends, which lost 3 bases and 6 bases, there was a span of 6 bases. The CDR3 is made up of 11 amino acids.

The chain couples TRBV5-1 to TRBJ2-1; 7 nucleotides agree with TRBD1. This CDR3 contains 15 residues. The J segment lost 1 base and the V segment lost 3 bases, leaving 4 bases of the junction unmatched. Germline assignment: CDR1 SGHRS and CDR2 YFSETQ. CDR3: CASSSWTGSYNEQFF. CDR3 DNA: TGCGCCAGCAGCTCGTGGACAGGTTCCTACAATGAGCAGTTCTTC.

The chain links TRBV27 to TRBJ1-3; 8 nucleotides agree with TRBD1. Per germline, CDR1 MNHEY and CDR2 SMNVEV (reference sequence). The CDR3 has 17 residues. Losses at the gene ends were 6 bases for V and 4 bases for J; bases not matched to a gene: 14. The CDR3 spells CASSRSSGGLRGNTIYF. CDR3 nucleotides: TGTGCCAGCAGCCGTTCCTCAGGGGGCTTGAGGGGAAACACCATATATTTT.

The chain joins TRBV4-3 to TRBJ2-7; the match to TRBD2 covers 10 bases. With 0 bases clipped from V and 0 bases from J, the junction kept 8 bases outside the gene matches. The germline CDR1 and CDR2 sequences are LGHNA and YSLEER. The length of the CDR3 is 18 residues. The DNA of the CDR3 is TGCGCCAGCAGCCAAGATGGTAGCGGGAGGCCAAGCTCCTACGAGCAGTACTTC. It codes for CASSQDGSGRPSSYEQYF.

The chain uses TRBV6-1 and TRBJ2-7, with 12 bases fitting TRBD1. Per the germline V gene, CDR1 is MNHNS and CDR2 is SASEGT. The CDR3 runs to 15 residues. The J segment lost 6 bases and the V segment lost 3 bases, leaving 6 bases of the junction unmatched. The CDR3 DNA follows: TGTGCCAGCAGTGAGGAGGGACAGGGGGCTGGCGAGCAGTACTTC. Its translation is CASSEEGQGAGEQYF.

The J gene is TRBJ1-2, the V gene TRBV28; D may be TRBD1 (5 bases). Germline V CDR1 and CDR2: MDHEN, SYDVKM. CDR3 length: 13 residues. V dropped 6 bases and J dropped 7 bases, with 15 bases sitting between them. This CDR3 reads CASSPRDFRGYTF. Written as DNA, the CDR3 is TGTGCCAGCAGCCCCAGGGATTTCCGTGGCTACACCTTC.

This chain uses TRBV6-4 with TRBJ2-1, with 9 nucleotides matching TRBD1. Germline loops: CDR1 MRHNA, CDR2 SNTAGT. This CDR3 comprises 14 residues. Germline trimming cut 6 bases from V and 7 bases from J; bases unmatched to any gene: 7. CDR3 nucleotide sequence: TGTGCCAGCAGCCGCACCGGGACAGGGAATGAGCAGTTCTTC. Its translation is CASSRTGTGNEQFF.

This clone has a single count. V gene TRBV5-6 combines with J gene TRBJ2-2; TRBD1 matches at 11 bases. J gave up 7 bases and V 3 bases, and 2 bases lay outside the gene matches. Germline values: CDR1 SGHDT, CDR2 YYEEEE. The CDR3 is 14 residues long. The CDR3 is CASSWDRGYGELFF. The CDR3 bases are TGTGCCAGCAGCTGGGACAGGGGGTACGGGGAGCTGTTTTTT.

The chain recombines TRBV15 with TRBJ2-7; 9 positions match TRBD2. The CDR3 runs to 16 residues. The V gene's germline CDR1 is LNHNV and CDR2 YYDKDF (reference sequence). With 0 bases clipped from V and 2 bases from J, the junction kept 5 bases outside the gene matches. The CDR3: CATSRDQTSGTYEQYF. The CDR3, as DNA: TGTGCCACCAGCAGAGATCAGACTAGCGGAACCTACGAGCAGTACTTC.

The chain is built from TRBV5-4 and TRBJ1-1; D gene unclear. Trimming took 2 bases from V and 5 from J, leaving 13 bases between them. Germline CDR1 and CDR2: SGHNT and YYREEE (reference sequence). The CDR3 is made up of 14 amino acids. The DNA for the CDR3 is TGTGCCAGCAGCTTATTTGCCCGGAGAACTGAAGCTTTCTTT. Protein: CASSLFARRTEAFF.

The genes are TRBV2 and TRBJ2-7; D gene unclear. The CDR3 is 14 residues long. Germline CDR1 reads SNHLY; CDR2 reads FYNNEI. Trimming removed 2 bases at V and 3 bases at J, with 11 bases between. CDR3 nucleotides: TGTGCCAGCAGTGAAAGTGCAGGAGACTACGAGCAGTACTTC. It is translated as CASSESAGDYEQYF.

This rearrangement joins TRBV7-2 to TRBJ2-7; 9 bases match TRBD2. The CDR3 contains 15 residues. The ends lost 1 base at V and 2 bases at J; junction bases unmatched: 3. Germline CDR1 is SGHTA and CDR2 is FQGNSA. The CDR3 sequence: CASSLELAGPYEQYF. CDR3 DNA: TGTGCCAGCAGCTTAGAACTAGCGGGTCCCTACGAGCAGTACTTC.

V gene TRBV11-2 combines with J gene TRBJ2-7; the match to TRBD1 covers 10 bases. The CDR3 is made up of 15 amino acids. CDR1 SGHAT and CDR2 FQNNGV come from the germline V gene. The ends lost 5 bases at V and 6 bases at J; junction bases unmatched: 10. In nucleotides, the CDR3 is TGTGCCAGCAGCCCCAGGGACAGGGGTTCTCGCGAGCAGTACTTC. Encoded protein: CASSPRDRGSREQYF. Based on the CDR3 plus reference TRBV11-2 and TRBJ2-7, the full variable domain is EAGVAQSPRYKIIEKRQSVAFWCNPISGHATLYWYQQILGQGPKLLIQFQNNGVVDDSQLPKDRFSAERLKGVDSTLKIQPAKLEDSAVYLCASSPRDRGSREQYFGPGTRLTVT.

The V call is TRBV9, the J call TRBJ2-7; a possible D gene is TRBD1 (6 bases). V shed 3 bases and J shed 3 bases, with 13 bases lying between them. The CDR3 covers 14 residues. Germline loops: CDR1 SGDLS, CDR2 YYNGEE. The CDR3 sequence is CASSAGVGSYEQYF. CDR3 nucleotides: TGTGCCAGCAGCGCAGGGGTCGGAAGCTACGAGCAGTACTTC.

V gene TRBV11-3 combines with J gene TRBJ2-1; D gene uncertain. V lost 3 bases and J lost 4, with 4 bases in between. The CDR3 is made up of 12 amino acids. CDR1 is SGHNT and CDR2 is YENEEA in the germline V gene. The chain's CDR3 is CASSFGYNEQFF. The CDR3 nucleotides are TGTGCCAGCAGCTTTGGGTACAATGAGCAGTTCTTC.

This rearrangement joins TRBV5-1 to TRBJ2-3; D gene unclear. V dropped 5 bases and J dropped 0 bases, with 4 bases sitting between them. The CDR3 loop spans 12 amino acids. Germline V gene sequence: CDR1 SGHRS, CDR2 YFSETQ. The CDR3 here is CASRVSTDTQYF. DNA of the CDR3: TGCGCCAGCAGAGTCAGCACAGATACGCAGTATTTT.

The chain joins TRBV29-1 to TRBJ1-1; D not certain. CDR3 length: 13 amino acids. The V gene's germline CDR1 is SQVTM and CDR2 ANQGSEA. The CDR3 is CRGGLWGNTEAFF. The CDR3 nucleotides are TGCAGGGGAGGCCTTTGGGGTAACACTGAAGCTTTCTTT.

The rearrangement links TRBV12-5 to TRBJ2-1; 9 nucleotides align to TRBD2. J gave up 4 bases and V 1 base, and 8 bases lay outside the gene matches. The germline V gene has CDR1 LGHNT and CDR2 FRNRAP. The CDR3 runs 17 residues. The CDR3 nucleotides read TGTGCTAGTGGTTTGGCAATTGACACTAGCGGGTACAATGAGCAGTTCTTC. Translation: CASGLAIDTSGYNEQFF.

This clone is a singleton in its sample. The CDR3 DNA reads TGTGCCAGCAGCAAACACAATGAGCAGTTCTTC. It yields the protein CASSKHNEQFF. This chain uses TRBV11-3 with TRBJ2-1; unclear D gene. This CDR3 spans 11 amino acids. The germline V gene has CDR1 SGHNT and CDR2 YENEEA. V gave up 5 bases and J gave up 5 bases, with 4 bases separating them.

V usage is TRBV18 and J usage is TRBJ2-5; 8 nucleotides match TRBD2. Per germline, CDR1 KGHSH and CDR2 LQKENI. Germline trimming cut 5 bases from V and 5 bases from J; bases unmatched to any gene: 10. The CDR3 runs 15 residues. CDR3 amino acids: CASSEAAGGRETQYF. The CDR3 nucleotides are TGTGCCAGCTCAGAGGCTGCGGGAGGACGGGAGACCCAGTACTTC.

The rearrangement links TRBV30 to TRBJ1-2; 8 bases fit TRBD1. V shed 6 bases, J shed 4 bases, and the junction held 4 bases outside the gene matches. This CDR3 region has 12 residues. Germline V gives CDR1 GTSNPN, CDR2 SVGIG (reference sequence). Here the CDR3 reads CACLDRGYGYTF. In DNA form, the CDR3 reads TGTGCCTGTCTTGACAGGGGCTATGGCTACACCTTC. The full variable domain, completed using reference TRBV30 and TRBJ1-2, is SQTIHQWPATLVQPVGSPLSLECTVEGTSNPNLYWYRQAAGRGLQLLFYSVGIGQISSEVPQNLSASRPQDRQFILSSKKLLLSDSGFYLCACLDRGYGYTFGSGTRLTVV.